The 6 T cell receptor beta chains given below trace back to one sample, sequenced in a study of breast tumors, draining lymph nodes, adjacent tissues. TCRdb reprocessed the multiplex PCR reads with MiXCR, giving one entry per CDR3 protein. The data show about 200,000 distinct CDR3 sequences, roughly 31% seen once. Samples came from axillary lymph nodes draining the breast cancer. The sequenced material came from axillary lymph node tissue. The receptors shown here come from a female donor with breast cancer. Some clones in this sample may be carry-over from other donors' samples.

A remark on this clonotype: Possible read error: a much larger clone is one base away. The CDR3 region has the DNA TGTGCCAGCAGTTTCCGGGCGGGGGTCGACGAGCAGTACTTC. Protein: CASSFRAGVDEQYF. The rearrangement joins TRBV12-3 or TRBV12-4 to TRBJ2-7; 7 nucleotides match TRBD2. V lost 3 bases, J lost 5 bases, and 7 bases stayed unmatched. The length of the CDR3 is 14 residues.

At least ten counts were recorded for this clonotype. CDR3 in DNA: TGCAGTGCTAGAGAGGGGGGAAGGGACATTCAGTACTTC. Translation gives CSAREGGRDIQYF. The V call is TRBV20-1, the J call TRBJ2-4; TRBD2 is a possible D gene (6 bases). Germline CDR1 reads DFQATT; CDR2 reads SNEGSKA (reference sequence). The V gene lost 0 bases and the J gene lost 8 bases, with 11 bases spanning the gap. CDR3 length equals 13 residues.

This clonotype occurred a few times. This could be a read error, since a much larger clone is one nucleotide away. In DNA, the CDR3 is TGTGCCAGCAGCCAAGCCCGGGGGTTCCCAGATACGCCGTATTTT. As protein: CASSQARGFPDTPYF. The rearrangement uses TRBV14 and TRBJ2-3; tentatively, D is TRBD2 (6 bases). The V gene's germline CDR1 is SGHDN and CDR2 FVKESK. The CDR3 covers 15 residues.

This clonotype was detected a few times. In nucleotides, the CDR3 is TGTGCCAGCTCCTACTTAAGGAGGGACTCCTACAATGAGCAGTTCTTC. Protein: CASSYLRRDSYNEQFF. The rearrangement joins TRBV3-1 to TRBJ2-1; tentatively, D is TRBD2 (6 bases). The CDR3 is made up of 16 amino acids. V was trimmed by 8 bases and J by 0 bases, leaving 17 bases between them. CDR1 LGHDT and CDR2 YNNKEL come from the germline V gene (reference sequence).

This clonotype was picked up many times. V usage is TRBV5-1 and J usage is TRBJ2-3, with D possibly being TRBD2 (5 bases). Per germline, CDR1 SGHRS and CDR2 YFSETQ. V lost 5 bases and J lost 2, with 9 bases in between. This CDR3 has 13 amino acids. CDR3 DNA sequence: TGCGCCAGCAGTGCCCGGGACACAGATACGCAGTATTTT. Its protein product is CASSARDTDTQYF.

The chain combines TRBV18 with TRBJ2-3, with a weak D call TRBD2 (5 bases). This CDR3 has 14 amino acids. V shed 6 bases and J shed 4 bases, with 14 bases lying between them. The germline V gene has CDR1 KGHSH and CDR2 LQKENI. CDR3 in DNA: TGTGCCAGCTCCCCGGGTAGCGCGGCAGATACGCAGTATTTT. This encodes CASSPGSAADTQYF.